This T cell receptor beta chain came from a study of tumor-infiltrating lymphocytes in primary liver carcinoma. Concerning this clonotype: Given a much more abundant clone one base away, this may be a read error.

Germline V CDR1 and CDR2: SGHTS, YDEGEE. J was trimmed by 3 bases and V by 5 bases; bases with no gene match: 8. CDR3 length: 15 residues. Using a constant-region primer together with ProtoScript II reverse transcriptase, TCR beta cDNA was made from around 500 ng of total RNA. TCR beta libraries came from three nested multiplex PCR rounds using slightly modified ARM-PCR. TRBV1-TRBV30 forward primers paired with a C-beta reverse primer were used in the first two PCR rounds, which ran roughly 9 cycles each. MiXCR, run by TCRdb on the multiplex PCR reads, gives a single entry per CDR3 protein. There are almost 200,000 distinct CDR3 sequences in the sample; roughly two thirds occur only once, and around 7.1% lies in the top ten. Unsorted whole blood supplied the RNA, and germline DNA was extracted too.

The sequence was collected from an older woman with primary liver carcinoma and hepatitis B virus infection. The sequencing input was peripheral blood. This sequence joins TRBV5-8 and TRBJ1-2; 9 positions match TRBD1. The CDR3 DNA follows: TGTGCCAGCAGGTTGATCACAGGGGGCGACTATGGCTACACCTTC. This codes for CASRLITGGDYGYTF.